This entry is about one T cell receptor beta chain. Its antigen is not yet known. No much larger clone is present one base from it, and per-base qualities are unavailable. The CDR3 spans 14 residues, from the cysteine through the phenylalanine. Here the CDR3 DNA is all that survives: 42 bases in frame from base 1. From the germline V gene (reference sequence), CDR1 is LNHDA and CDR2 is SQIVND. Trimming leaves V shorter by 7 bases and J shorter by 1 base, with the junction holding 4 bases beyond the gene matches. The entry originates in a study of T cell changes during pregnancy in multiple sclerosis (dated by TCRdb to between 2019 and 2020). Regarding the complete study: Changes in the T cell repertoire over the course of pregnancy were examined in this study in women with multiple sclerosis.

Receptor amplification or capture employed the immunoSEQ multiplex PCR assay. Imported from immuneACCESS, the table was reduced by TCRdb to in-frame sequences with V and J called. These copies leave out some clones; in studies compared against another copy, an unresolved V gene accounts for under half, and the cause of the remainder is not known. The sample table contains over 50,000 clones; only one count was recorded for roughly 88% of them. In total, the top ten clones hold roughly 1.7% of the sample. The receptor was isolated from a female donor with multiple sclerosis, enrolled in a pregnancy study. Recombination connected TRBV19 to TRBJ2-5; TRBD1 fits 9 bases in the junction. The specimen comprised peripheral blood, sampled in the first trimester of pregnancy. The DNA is TGTGCCAGTACCGCGGGACAGGGCCAAGAGACCCAGTACTTC. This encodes CASTAGQGQETQYF.